Each of the 26 T cell receptor beta chains below was sequenced from the same sample in a study of control samples from healthy donors and cancer patients. Here immunoSEQ multiplex PCR was the method, and the copy in TCRdb shows in-frame clones only, minus some. The sample lists over 100,000 clones, about 93% occurring once. Material: blood. The receptors derive from a man in his forties or fifties in good health.

This chain joins TRBV15 and TRBJ2-1, with 7 bases aligning to TRBD2. J gave up 6 bases and V 5 bases, and 7 bases lay outside the gene matches. Germline CDR1 LNHNV, CDR2 YYDKDF (reference sequence). CDR3 length: 14 residues. The CDR3 nucleotides read TGTGCCACCAGCTCCGGGGACTACTCCAATGAGCAGTTCTTC. Protein product: CATSSGDYSNEQFF.

The chain uses TRBV6-6 and TRBJ1-2; 9 bases are a match to TRBD1. Trimming removed 4 bases from V and 7 bases from J; junction bases left unmatched: 13. CDR1 is MNHNY and CDR2 is SVGAGI in the germline V gene (reference sequence). The CDR3 covers 16 residues. The CDR3 sequence is CASSSWTGEQVSGYTF. Here the CDR3 DNA reads TGTGCCAGCAGTTCCTGGACAGGGGAACAAGTTAGTGGCTACACCTTC.

The gene calls are TRBV5-1 and TRBJ1-4; D call uncertain. Germline V lookup: CDR1 SGHRS, CDR2 YFSETQ. With 4 bases removed from V and 4 bases from J, the gap between germline ends came to 11 bases. The CDR3 consists of 14 residues. The CDR3 reads CASSQTAVNEKLFF. The CDR3 coding sequence is TGCGCCAGCAGCCAGACGGCGGTTAATGAAAAACTGTTTTTT. Based on the CDR3 plus reference TRBV5-1 and TRBJ1-4, the full variable domain is KAGVTQTPRYLIKTRGQQVTLSCSPISGHRSVSWYQQTPGQGLQFLFEYFSETQRNKGNFPGRFSGRQFSNSRSEMNVSTLELGDSALYLCASSQTAVNEKLFFGSGTQLSVL.

The chain combines TRBV7-3 with TRBJ1-2, with D perhaps matching TRBD1 (6 bases). Trimming took off 5 bases at V and 8 bases at J, with 15 bases between the two ends. The CDR3 runs 13 residues. Germline V gene sequence: CDR1 SGHTA, CDR2 FQGTGA. The CDR3 DNA reads TGTGCCAGCAGCCCGCAACAGGGACGCGGCTACACCTTC. Residues: CASSPQQGRGYTF.

The chain is built from TRBV7-3 and TRBJ2-1; D tentatively fits TRBD1 or TRBD2 (5 bases each). Trimming stripped 4 bases from V and 2 bases from J, with 12 bases between. Germline V lookup: CDR1 SGHTA, CDR2 FQGTGA. The CDR3 has 15 residues. CDR3 region: CASSSPGTTYNEQFF. CDR3 nucleotide sequence: TGTGCCAGCAGCTCTCCCGGGACGACCTACAATGAGCAGTTCTTC. Using reference TRBV7-3 and TRBJ2-1 for the parts outside the CDR3, the full variable domain is GAGVSQTPSNKVTEKGKYVELRCDPISGHTALYWYRQSLGQGPEFLIYFQGTGAADDSGLPNDRFFAVRPEGSVSTLKIQRTERGDSAVYLCASSSPGTTYNEQFFGPGTRLTVL.

CDR3 DNA: TGTGCCTGGAGTGTACGGGGGGGCGATACGCAGTATTTT. Translated: CAWSVRGGDTQYF. The genes are TRBV30 and TRBJ2-3; 8 positions agree with TRBD2. CDR1 is GTSNPN and CDR2 is SVGIG in the germline V gene (reference sequence). V lost 0 bases and J lost 6; bases outside the gene matches: 2. The CDR3 extends over 13 amino acids. Together with reference TRBV30 and TRBJ2-3, the CDR3 gives the full variable domain: SQTIHQWPATLVQPVGSPLSLECTVEGTSNPNLYWYRQAAGRGLQLLFYSVGIGQISSEVPQNLSASRPQDRQFILSSKKLLLSDSGFYLCAWSVRGGDTQYFGPGTRLTVL.

This chain links TRBV5-4 with TRBJ1-2; possible D gene TRBD1, 5 bases. The CDR3 loop spans 16 amino acids. V lost 0 bases to trimming and J lost 4 bases, with 16 bases between them. Germline V gene data show CDR1 as SGHNT and CDR2 as YYREEE (reference sequence). The CDR3 nucleotides read TGTGCCAGCAGCTTGGAGGGTCGGCAGGGAGGCTATGGCTACACCTTC. Protein: CASSLEGRQGGYGYTF.

The rearrangement links TRBV5-1 to TRBJ1-1; TRBD1 matches at 10 bases. CDR1 and CDR2 (germline): SGHRS, YFSETQ. V trimming: 4 bases; J trimming: 4 bases; junction bases outside the gene matches: 4. The CDR3 is 14 residues long. CDR3 nucleotide sequence: TGCGCCAGCAGCCGGGACAGGGGAGGCACTGAAGCTTTCTTT. Protein sequence: CASSRDRGGTEAFF. The full variable domain, rest sourced from reference TRBV5-1 and TRBJ1-1, is KAGVTQTPRYLIKTRGQQVTLSCSPISGHRSVSWYQQTPGQGLQFLFEYFSETQRNKGNFPGRFSGRQFSNSRSEMNVSTLELGDSALYLCASSRDRGGTEAFFGQGTRLTVV.

This sequence joins TRBV7-8 and TRBJ1-5; the D gene is possibly TRBD1 (6 bases). The germline V gene encodes CDR1 SGHVS and CDR2 FQNEAQ. The CDR3 is 15 amino acids. Trimming took 2 bases from V and 3 from J, leaving 11 bases between them. In DNA, the CDR3 is TGTGCCAGCAGCTTATTGGCAGGGGACAATCAGCCCCAGCATTTT. Its protein is CASSLLAGDNQPQHF.

The chain has TRBV6-1 and TRBJ2-3; 8 bases match TRBD1. After removal of 1 base from V and 4 bases from J, the junction contained 7 bases not matched to a gene. The CDR3 runs 16 residues. Per germline, CDR1 MNHNS and CDR2 SASEGT. The DNA for the CDR3 is TGTGCCAGCAGTGAAGTTCCAGGGGGCGGTCCAGATACGCAGTATTTT. Residues: CASSEVPGGGPDTQYF.

CDR3 DNA sequence: TGTGCCAGCAGCTTGGGGGGGGCCGGAGAGCAGTACTTC. This sequence encodes CASSLGGAGEQYF. The chain is built from TRBV7-3 and TRBJ2-7, with TRBD2 as a possible D gene (7 bases). Germline V lookup: CDR1 SGHTA, CDR2 FQGTGA. Trimming cost V 3 bases and J 7 bases, with 13 bases left between them. This CDR3 is 13 amino acids long.

Remarks on this clone: Other DNA sequences from this sample encode an identical CDR3 as well. The chain couples TRBV7-3 to TRBJ2-1, with TRBD2 as a possible D gene (6 bases). Germline CDR1 SGHTA, CDR2 FQGTGA. CDR3 length: 18 amino acids. Trimming stripped 2 bases from V and 7 bases from J, with 24 bases between. The CDR3 here is CASSLEPSGGLGRNEQFF. CDR3 bases: TGTGCCAGCAGCTTAGAACCCAGCGGAGGGTTAGGGCGGAATGAGCAGTTCTTC.

CDR3 sequence reads: CSVALNRDGSPLHF. As DNA, the CDR3 is TGCAGCGTTGCACTAAACAGGGACGGCTCACCCCTCCACTTT. The chain couples TRBV29-1 to TRBJ1-6; TRBD1 might be the D (6 bases). Germline loops: CDR1 SQVTM, CDR2 ANQGSEA. V gave up 4 bases and J gave up 10 bases, with 17 bases separating them. The CDR3 is 14 residues long.

V gene TRBV12-3 or TRBV12-4 combines with J gene TRBJ1-6; D uncertain. The CDR3 runs 12 residues. V shed 3 bases and J shed 10 bases, with 7 bases lying between them. This CDR3 reads CASSFYSSPLHF. CDR3 DNA: TGTGCCAGCAGTTTTTATTCGTCACCCCTCCACTTT.

The chain has TRBV12-3 or TRBV12-4 and TRBJ1-2; D is perhaps TRBD1 (5 bases). The V gene lost 4 bases and the J gene lost 7 bases, with 10 bases spanning the gap. This CDR3 is 12 amino acids long. CDR3 coding DNA: TGTGCCAGCAGTTATCCGGGGCTTGGCTACACCTTC. As protein: CASSYPGLGYTF.

This chain joins TRBV7-9 and TRBJ1-2; D might be TRBD1 (6 bases). This CDR3 has 14 amino acids. V was shortened by 1 base and J by 8 bases, with 14 bases between the two germline ends. The V gene's germline CDR1 is SEHNR and CDR2 FQNEAQ (reference sequence). The CDR3 here is CASSLVRPGDGYTF. CDR3 bases: TGTGCCAGCAGCTTAGTGAGGCCAGGGGACGGCTACACCTTC. Full variable domain (outside the CDR3, taken from reference TRBV7-9 and TRBJ1-2): DTGVSQNPRHKITKRGQNVTFRCDPISEHNRLYWYRQTLGQGPEFLTYFQNEAQLEKSRLLSDRFSAERPKGSFSTLEIQRTEQGDSAMYLCASSLVRPGDGYTFGSGTRLTVV.

V and J are TRBV2 and TRBJ2-2, with D maybe TRBD1 (5 bases). Germline V gene sequence: CDR1 SNHLY, CDR2 FYNNEI. The CDR3 runs 14 residues. Trimming removed 8 bases from V and 1 base from J, with 11 bases in between. Here the CDR3 reads CASGGRENTGELFF. In DNA, the CDR3 is TGTGCCAGCGGTGGCAGGGAGAACACCGGGGAGCTGTTTTTT.

The CDR3, as DNA: TGTGCCAGCAGCTTTAGGGGCGGGGGGGCCCACGAGCAGTACTTC. Its translation: CASSFRGGGAHEQYF. J is TRBJ2-7 and V is TRBV7-2; TRBD2 agrees at 9 bases. The CDR3 runs to 15 residues. The V segment lost 3 bases and the J segment 5 bases; nucleotides outside the gene matches: 8. The germline gives CDR1 SGHTA, CDR2 FQGNSA.

This clone came up a few times. V and J are TRBV2 and TRBJ2-2, with D uncertain. V dropped 5 bases and J dropped 2 bases, with 6 bases sitting between them. The CDR3 runs to 13 residues. Germline-derived CDR1 and CDR2 are SNHLY and FYNNEI. As DNA, the CDR3 is TGTGCCAGCAGTTTCGCAAACACCGGGGAGCTGTTTTTT. Amino acid sequence: CASSFANTGELFF.

The rearrangement links TRBV19 to TRBJ1-1; maybe TRBD1 (5 bases). V was clipped by 3 bases and J by 7 bases, with 15 bases between them. The germline CDR1 and CDR2 sequences are LNHDA and SQIVND (reference sequence). This CDR3 region has 14 residues. As DNA, the CDR3 is TGTGCCAGTAGTATGGGGCGGAAGCTCGGTGAAGCTTTCTTT. The encoded protein is CASSMGRKLGEAFF.

Here the CDR3 DNA reads TGTGCCAGTAGTGTAGGGGGAAACTACGGTTCACCCCTCCACTTT. Its protein is CASSVGGNYGSPLHF. The chain links TRBV19 to TRBJ1-6; D might be TRBD1 (6 bases). This CDR3 has 15 amino acids. Germline CDR1 is LNHDA and CDR2 is SQIVND (reference sequence). V dropped 5 bases and J dropped 9 bases, with 17 bases sitting between them.

The chain couples TRBV4-2 to TRBJ2-5, with 12 nucleotides matching TRBD2. CDR1 and CDR2 from the germline V gene are LGHNA and YNFKEQ. J lost 4 bases, V lost 6 bases, and 6 bases had no gene match. This CDR3 region has 15 residues. CDR3 nucleotide sequence: TGTGCCAGCAGAGAGACTAGCGGGGGCCTAGAGACCCAGTACTTC. Residues: CASRETSGGLETQYF.

V is TRBV24-1 and J is TRBJ2-7; TRBD1 aligns across 9 bases. The CDR3 runs 15 residues. V dropped 3 bases and J dropped 4; count of bases not matched to a gene: 6. CDR1 is KGHDR and CDR2 is SFDVKD in the germline V gene. As DNA, the CDR3 is TGTGCCACCAGTGATCCCCGGACAGGGGCGTACGAGCAGTACTTC. As protein: CATSDPRTGAYEQYF.

V gene TRBV18 combines with J gene TRBJ1-4; D remains unclear. Trimming stripped 6 bases from V and 0 bases from J, with 8 bases between. Looked up from germline, CDR1 is KGHSH and CDR2 is LQKENI. This CDR3 has 14 amino acids. Written as DNA, the CDR3 is TGTGCCAGCTCTCCGACGGCAACTAATGAAAAACTGTTTTTT. Amino acids: CASSPTATNEKLFF.

J is TRBJ1-1 and V is TRBV6-5; D gene uncertain. The length of the CDR3 is 14 residues. Deletions cut 7 bases from V and 0 bases from J, with 12 bases between. From germline, CDR1 is MNHEY and CDR2 SVGAGI. The CDR3 DNA follows: TGTGCCAGCAAACGGGGATATATGAACACTGAAGCTTTCTTT. Translating gives CASKRGYMNTEAFF.

This clone was counted a few times. The V and J genes are TRBV12-3 or TRBV12-4 and TRBJ1-2, with D maybe TRBD1 (5 bases). V was trimmed by 6 bases and J by 4 bases, leaving 9 bases between them. CDR3 length: 12 amino acids. The CDR3 DNA follows: TGTGCCAGCAGGAAGGGGAGCTATGGCTACACCTTC. Its protein product is CASRKGSYGYTF.